In its sample, the clone carrying this T cell receptor beta chain was seen many times. Its cognate antigen is unknown. Germline CDR1 SQVTM, CDR2 ANQGSEA. The V gene end was trimmed by 7 bases and the J gene end by 4 bases; junction bases not matched to a gene: 9. The CDR3 sequence is 13 residues long. As the method for making TCR beta libraries, quantitative 5'-RACE with molecular barcodes was used. TCRdb reanalysed the 5' RACE reads using MiXCR and keeps one entry per CDR3 protein. This repertoire shows around 25,000 distinct CDR3 sequences, over 10% found once; its top ten account for around 30%. This entry belongs to a study of CD8 T cells in ankylosing spondylitis. Study-level findings and limits: Disease-linked clones were reportedly significantly enriched in matched ankylosing spondylitis synovial fluid. There were earlier reports of some motif variants in reactive arthritis synovial fluid and blood.

The chain uses TRBV29-1 and TRBJ2-5; the match to TRBD2 covers 7 bases. The source of this sequence is a male donor with ankylosing spondylitis or in good health (not recorded which). Material for sequencing was blood. In nucleotides, the CDR3 is TGCAGCGCGAACTGGGGACTAATAGAGACCCAGTACTTC. Translating gives CSANWGLIETQYF.